This entry features one T cell receptor (beta chain) sequence. Antigen: not known. The source of the sample is a study of vaccination and CD4 T cells after COVID-19. An Oncomine TCR Beta short-read assay was used to sequence the DNA from cultured CD4+ T cells. It was cultured CD4+ T cells from which genomic DNA was extracted. TCRdb re-called the PCR reads with MiXCR, one entry per CDR3 protein. The sample yields approximately 15,000 distinct CDR3 sequences, about 50% seen once. This CDR3 spans 15 amino acids. The ends lost 5 bases at V and 5 bases at J; junction bases unmatched: 13. Germline values: CDR1 GTSNPN, CDR2 SVGIG (reference sequence). As for treatment: 10-day PBMC culture with coronavirus spike peptide pools or control peptides (ViraFEST assay).

This sequence joins TRBV30 and TRBJ1-1; 8 nucleotides match TRBD1. The receptor comes from a human donor who had recovered from COVID-19. Sequenced: CD4+ T cells from blood, cultured in vitro. As DNA, the CDR3 is TGTGCCTGGGGTCCAAGGACAGGGTTGGGGACTGAAGCTTTCTTT. Translation: CAWGPRTGLGTEAFF.